A single T cell receptor beta chain is shown here with its context. Its antigen is still unknown. The V gene lost 7 bases and the J gene lost 3 bases, with 17 bases spanning the gap. The CDR3 length is 15 residues. In germline, CDR1 is LNHDA, CDR2 SQIVND (reference sequence). The record originates from a study of CD8 T cells in ankylosing spondylitis. Molecular-barcoded quantitative 5'-RACE produced these TCR beta libraries. TCRdb re-analysed the 5' RACE reads in MiXCR, keeping a single row per CDR3 protein. This sample yields approximately 200,000 distinct CDR3 sequences, of which 10% to 15% are seen a single time; approximately 11% belongs to the top ten. General study points: Matched synovial fluid from ankylosing spondylitis patients was reported to be enriched for disease-linked clones.

This chain uses TRBV19 with TRBJ2-3, with D tentatively TRBD2 (6 bases). This clonotype was obtained from a female donor with ankylosing spondylitis or in good health (not recorded which). Input material: blood, either unsorted or a sorted T cell fraction (not recorded which). CDR3: CASKAGGTRTDTQYF. The DNA of the CDR3 is TGTGCCAGTAAAGCTGGCGGGACGCGGACAGATACGCAGTATTTT.